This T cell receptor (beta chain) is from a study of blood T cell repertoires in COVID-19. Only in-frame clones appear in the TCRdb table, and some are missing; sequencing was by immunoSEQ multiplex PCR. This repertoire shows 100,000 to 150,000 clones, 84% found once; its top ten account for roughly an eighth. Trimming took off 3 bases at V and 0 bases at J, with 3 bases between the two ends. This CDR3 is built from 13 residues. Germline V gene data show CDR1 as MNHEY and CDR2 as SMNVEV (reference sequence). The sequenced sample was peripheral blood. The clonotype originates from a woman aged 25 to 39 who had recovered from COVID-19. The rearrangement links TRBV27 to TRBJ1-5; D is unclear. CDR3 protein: CASSFYSNQPQHF. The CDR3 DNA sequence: TGTGCCAGCAGTTTCTATAGCAATCAGCCCCAGCATTTT.